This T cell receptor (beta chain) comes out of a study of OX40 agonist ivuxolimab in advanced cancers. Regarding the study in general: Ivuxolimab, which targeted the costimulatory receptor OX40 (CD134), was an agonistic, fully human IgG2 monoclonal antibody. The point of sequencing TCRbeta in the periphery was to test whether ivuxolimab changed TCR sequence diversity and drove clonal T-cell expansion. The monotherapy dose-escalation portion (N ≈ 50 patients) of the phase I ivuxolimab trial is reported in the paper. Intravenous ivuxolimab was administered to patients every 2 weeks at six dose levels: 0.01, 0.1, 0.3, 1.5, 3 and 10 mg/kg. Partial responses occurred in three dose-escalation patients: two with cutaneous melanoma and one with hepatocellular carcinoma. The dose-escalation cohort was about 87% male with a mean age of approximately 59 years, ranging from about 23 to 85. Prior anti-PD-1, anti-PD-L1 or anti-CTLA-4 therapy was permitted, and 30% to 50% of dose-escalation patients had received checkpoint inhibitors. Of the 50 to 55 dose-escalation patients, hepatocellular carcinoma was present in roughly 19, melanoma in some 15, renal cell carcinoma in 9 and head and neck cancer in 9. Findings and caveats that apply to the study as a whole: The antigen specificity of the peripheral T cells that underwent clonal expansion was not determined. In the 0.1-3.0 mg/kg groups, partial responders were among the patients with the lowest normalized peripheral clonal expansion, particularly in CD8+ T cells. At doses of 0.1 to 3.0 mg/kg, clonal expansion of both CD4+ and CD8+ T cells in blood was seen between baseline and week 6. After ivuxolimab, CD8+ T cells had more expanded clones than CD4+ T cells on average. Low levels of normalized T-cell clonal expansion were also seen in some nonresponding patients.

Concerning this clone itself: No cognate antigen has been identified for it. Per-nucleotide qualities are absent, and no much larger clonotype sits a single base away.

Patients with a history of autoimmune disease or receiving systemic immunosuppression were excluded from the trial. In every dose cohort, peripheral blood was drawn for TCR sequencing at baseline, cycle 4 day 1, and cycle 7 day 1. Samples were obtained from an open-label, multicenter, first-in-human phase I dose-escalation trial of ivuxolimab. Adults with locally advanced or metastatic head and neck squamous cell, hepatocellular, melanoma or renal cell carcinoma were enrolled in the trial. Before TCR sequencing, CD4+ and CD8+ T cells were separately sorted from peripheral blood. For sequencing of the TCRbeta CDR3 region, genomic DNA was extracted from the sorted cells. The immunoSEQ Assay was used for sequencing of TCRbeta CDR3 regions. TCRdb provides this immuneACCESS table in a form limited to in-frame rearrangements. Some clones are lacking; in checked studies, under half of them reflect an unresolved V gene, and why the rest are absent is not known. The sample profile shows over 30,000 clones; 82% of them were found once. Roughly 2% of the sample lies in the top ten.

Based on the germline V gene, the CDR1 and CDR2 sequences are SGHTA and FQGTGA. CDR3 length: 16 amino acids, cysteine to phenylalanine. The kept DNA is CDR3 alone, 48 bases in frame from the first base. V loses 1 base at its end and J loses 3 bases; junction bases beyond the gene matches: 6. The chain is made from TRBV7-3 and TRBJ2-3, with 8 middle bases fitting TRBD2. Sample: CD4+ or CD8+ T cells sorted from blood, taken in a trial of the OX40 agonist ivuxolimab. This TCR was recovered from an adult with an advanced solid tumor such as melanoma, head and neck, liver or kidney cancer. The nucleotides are TGTGCCAGCAGCTTAATCTCCGCGGGAGGAACAGATACGCAGTATTTT. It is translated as CASSLISAGGTDTQYF.